Below, 25 T cell receptor beta chains from the same sample are listed, as sequenced in a study of identical twins. TCRdb recomputed calls from the 5' RACE reads with MiXCR, one row per CDR3 protein. The data contain roughly 290,000 distinct CDR3 sequences, less than 9% of them singletons. In addition, the sample was reused for a study of yellow fever vaccine responses in identical twins.

Source material: memory (CD45RO+) T cells sorted from blood. Receptors were obtained from a woman under 30 in good health.

This clonotype was observed at least ten times. The chain couples TRBV28 to TRBJ2-2, with 13 bases lining up with TRBD2. The ends lost 1 base at V and 1 base at J; junction bases unmatched: 15. Germline V lookup: CDR1 MDHEN, CDR2 SYDVKM. This CDR3 region has 22 residues. The CDR3 loop reads CASSLYPSRLAGGHRNTGELFF. The CDR3 region has the DNA TGTGCCAGCAGTTTATATCCCTCTCGACTAGCGGGGGGACACCGGAACACCGGGGAGCTGTTTTTT.

This clonotype has just a few counts. The genes are TRBV10-3 and TRBJ2-3; 9 bases are shared with TRBD2. CDR1 is ENHRY and CDR2 is SYGVKD in the germline V gene. J lost 2 bases, V lost 3 bases, and 3 bases had no gene match. This CDR3 contains 15 residues. CDR3 DNA: TGTGCCATCAGTGATTTAGCGGGAGACACAGATACGCAGTATTTT. As protein: CAISDLAGDTDTQYF.

The V and J genes are TRBV5-5 and TRBJ2-5; 10 nucleotides align to TRBD1. Unmatched junction bases numbered 11, after V lost 4 bases and J lost 5 bases. Per the germline V gene, CDR1 is SGHKS and CDR2 is YYEKEE (reference sequence). The CDR3 loop spans 16 amino acids. The CDR3 DNA sequence: TGTGCCAGCAGCCGTGTCTTGGGGACAGGGGAGGAGACCCAGTACTTC. This encodes CASSRVLGTGEETQYF.

The rearrangement joins TRBV6-5 to TRBJ2-7, with D perhaps TRBD1 or TRBD2 (5 bases each). The V end was cut by 0 bases, the J end by 3 bases, with 9 bases between. The CDR3 runs to 14 residues. Germline loops: CDR1 MNHEY, CDR2 SVGAGI. The chain's CDR3 is CASSYSWGNYEQYF. CDR3 in DNA: TGTGCCAGCAGTTACTCCTGGGGGAACTACGAGCAGTACTTC.

This clonotype has only a few counts. V and J are TRBV2 and TRBJ2-5; perhaps TRBD2 as D (6 bases). From germline, CDR1 is SNHLY and CDR2 FYNNEI. V was trimmed by 8 bases and J by 0 bases, leaving 10 bases between them. The CDR3 length is 13 residues. The CDR3 is CASSREYQETQYF. The CDR3 DNA follows: TGTGCCAGCTCCCGGGAGTACCAAGAGACCCAGTACTTC. The full variable domain, its missing parts supplied by reference TRBV2 and TRBJ2-5, is EPEVTQTPSHQVTQMGQEVILRCVPISNHLYFYWYRQILGQKVEFLVSFYNNEISEKSEIFDDQFSVERPDGSNFTLKIRSTKLEDSAMYFCASSREYQETQYFGPGTRLLVL.

This clonotype was counted only a few times. The V and J genes are TRBV20-1 and TRBJ2-3, with 9 bases that match TRBD2. Germline trimming cut 0 bases from V and 4 bases from J; bases unmatched to any gene: 8. Germline CDR1 reads DFQATT; CDR2 reads SNEGSKA (reference sequence). The CDR3 length is 16 residues. CDR3 region: CSARDRERGEADTQYF. The CDR3 region has the DNA TGCAGTGCTAGAGATCGGGAGCGGGGGGAGGCAGATACGCAGTATTTT.

In its sample, this clonotype was seen many times. The gene calls are TRBV20-1 and TRBJ2-3; a possible D gene is TRBD2 (6 bases). The CDR3 extends over 14 amino acids. Between the trimmed V and J ends, which lost 0 bases and 6 bases, there was a span of 13 bases. The germline V gene has CDR1 DFQATT and CDR2 SNEGSKA (reference sequence). The CDR3 sequence: CSARDAGFFDTQYF. CDR3 sequence (DNA): TGCAGTGCTAGAGATGCGGGGTTTTTCGATACGCAGTATTTT.

This clonotype was counted ten times or more. The J gene is TRBJ2-5, the V gene TRBV5-1; tentatively, D is TRBD1 (5 bases). Per germline, CDR1 SGHRS and CDR2 YFSETQ. This CDR3 region has 14 residues. Trimming took 3 bases from V and 2 from J, leaving 11 bases between them. CDR3 nucleotides: TGCGCCAGCAGCTCTGGTGACAGACAAGAGACCCAGTACTTC. The encoded protein is CASSSGDRQETQYF.

This clonotype appeared a few times. The chain joins TRBV27 to TRBJ2-1; 10 positions agree with TRBD2. J lost 15 bases, V lost 2 bases, and 4 bases had no gene match. The length of the CDR3 is 12 residues. In germline, CDR1 is MNHEY, CDR2 SMNVEV (reference sequence). The CDR3 protein is CASSLASGSRFF. CDR3 DNA sequence: TGTGCCAGCAGTTTAGCTAGCGGGAGTCGGTTCTTC.

This clonotype was counted a few times. The V and J genes are TRBV20-1 and TRBJ1-6; possibly TRBD1 for D (6 bases). The germline V and J ends were trimmed by 2 bases and 6 bases, with 17 bases remaining between them. Germline-derived CDR1 and CDR2 are DFQATT and SNEGSKA (reference sequence). The CDR3 is made up of 16 amino acids. The CDR3 protein is CSARMRGGMANSPLHF. CDR3 in DNA: TGCAGTGCTAGAATGCGAGGGGGGATGGCTAATTCACCCCTCCACTTT.

In its sample, this clonotype was seen a few times. The V call is TRBV4-1, the J call TRBJ2-3; 9 bases are a match to TRBD2. Germline CDR1 MGHRA, CDR2 YSYEKL. This CDR3 has 18 amino acids. V was pared by 8 bases and J by 4 bases, with 19 bases of the junction left unmatched. The DNA of the CDR3 is TGCGCCAGCGGAGAGGTTAGCGGGAGAATGAATGGAGCAGATACGCAGTATTTT. It codes for CASGEVSGRMNGADTQYF.

This clonotype was picked up many times. The chain links TRBV12-3 or TRBV12-4 to TRBJ1-2; D unclear. The CDR3 has 13 amino acids. V lost 7 bases and J 8 bases, leaving 17 bases between the germline ends. The DNA for the CDR3 is TGTGCCAGCACCCCTAGGTCCGGCTGGGGCTACACCTTC. Its translation: CASTPRSGWGYTF.

This clonotype was seen repeatedly, ten times or more. DNA of the CDR3: TGTGCCAGCAGCTTATGGGGACGGGGAACGGGCGGGGAGCTGTTTTTT. It encodes CASSLWGRGTGGELFF. V is TRBV11-2 and J is TRBJ2-2; TRBD1 or TRBD2 may be the D gene (5 bases each). The V end lost 2 bases, the J end lost 7 bases, and 17 bases lay between the germline ends. There are 16 residues in the CDR3. Germline-derived CDR1 and CDR2 are SGHAT and FQNNGV. Variable domain in full (rest from reference TRBV11-2 and TRBJ2-2): EAGVAQSPRYKIIEKRQSVAFWCNPISGHATLYWYQQILGQGPKLLIQFQNNGVVDDSQLPKDRFSAERLKGVDSTLKIQPAKLEDSAVYLCASSLWGRGTGGELFFGEGSRLTVL.

This clonotype was counted at least ten times. The chain combines TRBV12-3 or TRBV12-4 with TRBJ2-3; D possibly corresponds to TRBD1 (6 bases). Trimming stripped 3 bases from V and 1 base from J, with 11 bases between. CDR3 length: 15 amino acids. The CDR3 protein is CASSFFGGGTDTQYF. The CDR3, as DNA: TGTGCCAGCAGTTTCTTTGGGGGCGGCACAGATACGCAGTATTTT.

This clonotype was observed a handful of times. The rearrangement links TRBV6-2 or TRBV6-3 to TRBJ1-2; maybe TRBD1 (5 bases). CDR1 is MNHEY, CDR2 SVGEGT, per germline. The CDR3 totals 11 residues. V shed 5 bases and J shed 12 bases, with 13 bases lying between them. DNA of the CDR3: TGTGCCAGCAGTGTCGGCAGGGCCGACACCTTC. Translation: CASSVGRADTF.

This clonotype was counted only a few times. The genes are TRBV16 and TRBJ1-1; D gene uncertain. The length of the CDR3 is 14 residues. Trimming shortened V by 0 bases and J by 1 base, and 6 bases separated the two germline ends. In germline, CDR1 is KGHSY, CDR2 FQNENV. CDR3 sequence: CASSQSYGNTEAFF. As DNA, the CDR3 is TGTGCCAGCAGCCAATCTTATGGGAACACTGAAGCTTTCTTT.

This clonotype was detected a few times. The gene calls are TRBV2 and TRBJ1-1; the D is unclear. This CDR3 has 12 amino acids. V was trimmed by 3 bases and J by 1 base, leaving 3 bases between them. Germline assignment: CDR1 SNHLY and CDR2 FYNNEI. CDR3 loop: CASSDSNTEAFF. CDR3 in DNA: TGTGCCAGCAGTGATTCGAACACTGAAGCTTTCTTT.

This clonotype was seen ten or more times. The chain carries TRBV29-1 and TRBJ2-2; 7 bases agree with TRBD2. CDR1 and CDR2 (germline): SQVTM, ANQGSEA. V shed 6 bases and J 6 bases; nucleotides not matched to a gene: 10. The CDR3 contains 14 residues. The CDR3 region is CSVGGSSGAGELFF. The CDR3 nucleotides read TGCAGCGTGGGGGGGTCTAGCGGAGCCGGGGAGCTGTTTTTT.

This clonotype was detected a few times. The rearrangement links TRBV20-1 to TRBJ1-1, with D unresolved. The ends were cut back, 3 bases at V and 5 bases at J, with 10 bases in the middle. The germline V gene encodes CDR1 DFQATT and CDR2 SNEGSKA (reference sequence). The CDR3 sequence is 12 residues long. The CDR3 reads CSARDDFTEAFF. CDR3 DNA sequence: TGCAGTGCTAGGGACGACTTTACTGAAGCTTTCTTT.

Ten or more counts support this clonotype. The chain links TRBV27 to TRBJ2-1; TRBD1 matches 11 bases. The CDR3 runs 15 residues. V dropped 2 bases and J dropped 9; count of bases not matched to a gene: 6. Per germline, CDR1 MNHEY and CDR2 SMNVEV (reference sequence). The CDR3 nucleotides are TGTGCCAGCAGTTTAGCAGGACAGGGGGCTGGTGAGCAGTTCTTC. It translates to CASSLAGQGAGEQFF.

In its sample, this clonotype was seen many times. The rearrangement joins TRBV12-3 or TRBV12-4 to TRBJ2-1, with D unclear. V dropped 1 base and J dropped 4 bases, with 5 bases sitting between them. This CDR3 region has 13 residues. The CDR3 here is CASSLVGYNEQFF. CDR3 coding DNA: TGTGCCAGCAGTTTAGTGGGATACAATGAGCAGTTCTTC.

This clonotype was recorded a few times. Written as DNA, the CDR3 is TGTGCCAGCAGCCTTGGACAGGGGGCTTCGAACACTGAAGCTTTCTTT. Translating gives CASSLGQGASNTEAFF. V is TRBV4-2 and J is TRBJ1-1, with 11 bases lining up with TRBD1. Per germline, CDR1 LGHNA and CDR2 YNFKEQ. CDR3 size: 16 residues. V was clipped by 4 bases and J by 1 base; unmatched bases: 5.

This clonotype showed up many times. The chain employs TRBV2 and TRBJ1-6; D is ambiguous. CDR1 and CDR2 from the germline V gene are SNHLY and FYNNEI. V lost 7 bases and J 5 bases, leaving 15 bases between the germline ends. There are 15 residues in the CDR3. The CDR3 is CASNPQIWDNSPLHF. CDR3 nucleotides: TGTGCCAGCAACCCACAAATATGGGATAATTCACCCCTCCACTTT. The full variable domain, its missing parts supplied by reference TRBV2 and TRBJ1-6, is EPEVTQTPSHQVTQMGQEVILRCVPISNHLYFYWYRQILGQKVEFLVSFYNNEISEKSEIFDDQFSVERPDGSNFTLKIRSTKLEDSAMYFCASNPQIWDNSPLHFGNGTRLTVT.

This clonotype was seen more than once but under ten times. The gene calls are TRBV2 and TRBJ2-7; 7 positions match TRBD2. The CDR3 has 13 amino acids. J lost 3 bases, V lost 4 bases, and 3 bases had no gene match. From germline, CDR1 is SNHLY and CDR2 FYNNEI. The CDR3 DNA sequence: TGTGCCAGCAGTGGGGACTATATCTACGAGCAGTACTTC. This codes for CASSGDYIYEQYF.

The chain combines TRBV6-1 with TRBJ2-5; no firm D call. V lost 0 bases to trimming and J lost 1 base, with 9 bases between them. There are 15 residues in the CDR3. Per the germline V gene, CDR1 is MNHNS and CDR2 is SASEGT. The CDR3 loop is CASSEASGTQETQYF. CDR3 DNA sequence: TGTGCCAGCAGTGAAGCGTCAGGCACCCAAGAGACCCAGTACTTC.